Listed here are 2 T cell receptor beta chains from one sample, sequenced in a study of blood T cell repertoires in COVID-19 (TCRdb year 2020). The protocol used for the library was the immunoSEQ multiplex PCR assay. Here the immuneACCESS table is served through TCRdb, limited to in-frame sequences with V and J called. Missing clones are a known gap in these copies; in checked studies unresolved V genes cover under half, and the rest lacks a known reason. The sample table records about 120,000 clones; over 60% of these occur just once. The ten largest clonotypes hold approximately 35% of the sample. Sequenced sample: peripheral blood. The receptors originated from a man aged 35-49 years with active or convalescent COVID-19.

V usage is TRBV6-5 and J usage is TRBJ1-2; 8 nucleotides line up with TRBD1. V shed 2 bases and J 7 bases; nucleotides not matched to a gene: 6. In germline, CDR1 is MNHEY, CDR2 SVGAGI. CDR3 length: 14 amino acids. CDR3: CASSYLGQERGYTF. The CDR3 region has the DNA TGTGCCAGCAGTTACCTGGGACAGGAGCGTGGCTACACCTTC.

The chain combines TRBV5-5 with TRBJ1-5; weak D call: TRBD1 (5 bases). CDR3 length equals 14 residues. V lost 0 bases and J lost 5, with 9 bases in between. The germline CDR1 and CDR2 sequences are SGHKS and YYEKEE (reference sequence). This CDR3 is CASSLEFRDQPQHF. CDR3 sequence (DNA): TGTGCCAGCAGCTTGGAGTTCAGGGATCAGCCCCAGCATTTT.